This TCR beta chain came from a study of cytomegalovirus exposure and HLA in healthy donors. The study, taken as a whole, reports: Presence/absence analyses took donor sequencing depth as roughly uniform. As a later analysis showed, a missense DCLRE1C variant was linked to trimming of TCR beta V- and J-genes. In a later analysis, at a false discovery rate of 0.05, about 16,000 TCR beta sequences matched HLA alleles.

This PCR relied on a set of 60 Vbeta primers and 13 Jbeta primers. Produced via immunoSEQ multiplex PCR; TCRdb's table is partial and in-frame only. The sample yields 150,000 or so clones, roughly 72% seen once. The CDR3 contains 13 residues. V lost 2 bases, J lost 5 bases, and 9 bases lay in between. Germline CDR1 KGHSH, CDR2 LQKENI. Note on this clone: The target antigen is unknown.

V gene TRBV18 combines with J gene TRBJ1-1, with TRBD1 as a possible D gene (6 bases). This clonotype was obtained from a young man in good health and CMV-seronegative. Sequencing used PBMCs. The CDR3 reads CASSPTGKTEAFF. CDR3 nucleotide sequence: TGTGCCAGCTCACCAACAGGGAAGACTGAAGCTTTCTTT.